The 6 T cell receptor beta chains reported below all come from one sample, sequenced in a study of identical twins. TCRdb re-called the 5' RACE reads with MiXCR, one entry per CDR3 protein. Here the sample spans a few hundred thousand distinct CDR3 sequences, roughly 7.1% being singletons. The same specimen was also included in a second study, on T cells expressing NK-cell markers.

Sequenced input: CD8+ T cells sorted from blood. The receptor source for this set is a woman between 18 and 29 years old in good health.

This chain uses TRBV6-2 or TRBV6-3 with TRBJ1-2; D unresolved. Trimming removed 6 bases from V and 1 base from J, with 12 bases in between. Germline CDR1 reads MNHEY; CDR2 reads SVGEGT. The CDR3 length is 14 residues. The CDR3 bases are TGTGCCAGCAGGGGAGGAGGGAGTAACTATGGCTACACCTTC. Translation: CASRGGGSNYGYTF.

V usage is TRBV28 and J usage is TRBJ2-4; unclear D gene. The CDR3 is made up of 14 amino acids. CDR1 and CDR2 (germline): MDHEN, SYDVKM. The V end was cut by 1 base, the J end by 13 bases, with 17 bases between. The CDR3 region is CASSLLAPLNPQYF. The DNA for the CDR3 is TGTGCCAGCAGTTTATTGGCTCCCCTGAATCCCCAGTACTTC.

This clonotype occurred many times. V and J are TRBV2 and TRBJ1-5; no definite D call. Germline V gene lookup returns CDR1 SNHLY and CDR2 FYNNEI. The V gene lost 6 bases and the J gene lost 2 bases, with 11 bases spanning the gap. The CDR3 spans 14 residues. CDR3 in amino acids: CASRPPGRNQPQHF. The CDR3 bases are TGTGCCAGCAGGCCCCCCGGTCGCAATCAGCCCCAGCATTTT. Based on the CDR3 plus reference TRBV2 and TRBJ1-5, the full variable domain is EPEVTQTPSHQVTQMGQEVILRCVPISNHLYFYWYRQILGQKVEFLVSFYNNEISEKSEIFDDQFSVERPDGSNFTLKIRSTKLEDSAMYFCASRPPGRNQPQHFGDGTRLSIL.

This clonotype was seen a few times. This sequence joins TRBV6-6 and TRBJ2-2, with D perhaps assigned TRBD1 or TRBD2 (6 bases each). Germline assignment: CDR1 MNHNY and CDR2 SVGAGI (reference sequence). The CDR3 is 12 amino acids. The CDR3 DNA sequence: TGTGCTGTAAGGGGGGACACCGGGGAGCTGTTTTTT. Its translation is CAVRGDTGELFF.

This clonotype has at least ten counts. The genes are TRBV12-3 or TRBV12-4 and TRBJ1-2; weak D call: TRBD1 (6 bases). This CDR3 has 11 amino acids. V was trimmed by 10 bases and J by 9 bases, leaving 15 bases between them. This CDR3 reads CATLWGGSYTF. In nucleotides, the CDR3 is TGTGCCACTCTGTGGGGGGGCAGCTACACCTTC.

This clonotype was picked up many times. V is TRBV13 and J is TRBJ2-1, with D unclear. The length of the CDR3 is 17 residues. V shed 3 bases and J shed 5 bases, with 20 bases lying between them. Germline CDR1 PRHDT, CDR2 FYEKMQ (reference sequence). CDR3 sequence: CASSLGLALSGHNEQFF. The CDR3 DNA reads TGTGCCAGCAGCTTGGGTCTTGCCCTTTCTGGTCACAATGAGCAGTTCTTC.